The 5 T cell receptor beta chains given below trace back to one sample, sequenced in a study of T cell repertoires in cytomegalovirus infection. A single record per CDR3 protein comes from TCRdb applying MiXCR to the reads. The sample shows around 630,000 distinct CDR3 sequences, about 24% of them seen only once. Sequencing was done on a sample of CD8+ T cells from PBMCs. All receptors derive from a human donor in good health (CMV status not recorded). Some clones in this sample may be carry-over from other donors' samples.

This clonotype turned up a few times. The rearrangement links TRBV5-8 to TRBJ1-5; 7 positions match TRBD1. V trimming: 5 bases; J trimming: 4 bases; junction bases outside the gene matches: 9. The length of the CDR3 is 15 residues. Germline CDR1 SGHTS, CDR2 YDEGEE. CDR3 bases: TGTGCCAGCAGTTCGGGACAGATCGAAAATCAGCCCCAGCATTTT. This sequence encodes CASSSGQIENQPQHF.

This clonotype occurred once. The chain combines TRBV28 with TRBJ2-1; D ambiguous. The germline CDR1 and CDR2 sequences are MDHEN and SYDVKM. CDR3 length: 12 amino acids. The V gene lost 2 bases and the J gene lost 9 bases, with 8 bases spanning the gap. The CDR3 loop reads CASSLHPGEQFF. The CDR3 nucleotides are TGTGCCAGCAGTTTACATCCGGGTGAGCAGTTCTTC.

This clonotype was counted only a few times. This sequence may be a read error, since a much larger clone differs from it by one base. This chain joins TRBV12-3 or TRBV12-4 and TRBJ1-1; possibly TRBD1 for D (5 bases). The CDR3 length is 14 residues. Trimming took off 10 bases at V and 4 bases at J, with 19 bases between the two ends. The CDR3 loop reads CANRPGRGGTEAFF. CDR3 coding DNA: TGTGCCAACAGACCTGGCCGGGGGGGCACTGAAGCTTTCTTT.

This clonotype was counted many times. J is TRBJ2-5 and V is TRBV5-5, with TRBD1 identical over 7 bases. Per the germline V gene, CDR1 is SGHKS and CDR2 is YYEKEE (reference sequence). V trimming: 10 bases; J trimming: 1 base; junction bases outside the gene matches: 10. The CDR3 totals 14 residues. The CDR3 DNA is TGTGCCGGCTCTTACCGGGACAGCCAAGAGACCCAGTACTTC. This translates into CAGSYRDSQETQYF.

This clonotype was seen repeatedly, ten times or more. The gene calls are TRBV28 and TRBJ2-7, with D perhaps TRBD1 (6 bases). V gave up 3 bases and J gave up 4 bases, with 13 bases separating them. Germline V gene lookup returns CDR1 MDHEN and CDR2 SYDVKM. The CDR3 is 14 residues long. As DNA, the CDR3 is TGTGCCAGCAGTTTTGGGTCAGGGGAGTACGAGCAGTACTTC. Residues: CASSFGSGEYEQYF.